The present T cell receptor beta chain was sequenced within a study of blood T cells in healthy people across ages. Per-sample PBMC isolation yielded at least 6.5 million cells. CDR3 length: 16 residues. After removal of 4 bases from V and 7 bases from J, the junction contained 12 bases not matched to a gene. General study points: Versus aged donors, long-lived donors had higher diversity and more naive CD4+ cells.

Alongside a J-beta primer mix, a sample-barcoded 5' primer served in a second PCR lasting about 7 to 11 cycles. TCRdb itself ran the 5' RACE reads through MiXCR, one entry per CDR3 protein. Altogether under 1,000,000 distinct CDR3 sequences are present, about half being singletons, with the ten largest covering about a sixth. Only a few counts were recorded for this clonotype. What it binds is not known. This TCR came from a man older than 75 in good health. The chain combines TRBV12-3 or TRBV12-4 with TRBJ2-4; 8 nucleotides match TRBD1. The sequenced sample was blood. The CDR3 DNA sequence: TGTGCCAGCAGTTCCGGGACAGGAGGTGCATTGAACATTCAGTACTTC. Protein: CASSSGTGGALNIQYF.